The subject of this entry is one T cell receptor (beta chain). The protocol was immunoSEQ multiplex PCR, while the TCRdb copy is restricted to in-frame clones and leaves out a portion. The sample lists about 410,000 clones; approximately 90% were seen once. The data are from a study of blood T cell repertoires in COVID-19. Germline-derived CDR1 and CDR2 are SEHNR and FQNEAQ (reference sequence). The ends were cut back, 8 bases at V and 1 base at J, with 5 bases in the middle. The CDR3 length is 11 residues. The specimen sequenced was peripheral blood. The sequence derives from a woman younger than 45 with active or convalescent COVID-19. V gene TRBV7-9 combines with J gene TRBJ1-1; unclear D gene. This CDR3 is CASGRNTEAFF. The CDR3 nucleotides read TGTGCCAGCGGGAGGAACACTGAAGCTTTCTTT.